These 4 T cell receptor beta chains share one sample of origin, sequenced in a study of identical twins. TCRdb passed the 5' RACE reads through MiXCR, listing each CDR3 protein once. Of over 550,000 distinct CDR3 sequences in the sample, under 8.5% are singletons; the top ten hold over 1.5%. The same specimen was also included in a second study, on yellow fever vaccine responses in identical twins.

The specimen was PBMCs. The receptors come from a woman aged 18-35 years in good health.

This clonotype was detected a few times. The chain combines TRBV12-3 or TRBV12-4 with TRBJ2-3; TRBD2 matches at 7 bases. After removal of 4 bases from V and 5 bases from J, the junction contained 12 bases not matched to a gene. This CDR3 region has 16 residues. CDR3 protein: CASSSYFAGRGDTQYF. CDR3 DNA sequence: TGTGCCAGCAGTTCTTATTTTGCGGGGAGGGGAGATACGCAGTATTTT.

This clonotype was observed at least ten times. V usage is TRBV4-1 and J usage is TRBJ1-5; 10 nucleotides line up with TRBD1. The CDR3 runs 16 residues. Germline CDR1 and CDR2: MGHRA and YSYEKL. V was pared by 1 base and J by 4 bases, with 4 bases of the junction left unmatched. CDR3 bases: TGCGCCAGCAGCCAAGGGGGACAGGGGTTTAATCAGCCCCAGCATTTT. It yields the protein CASSQGGQGFNQPQHF.

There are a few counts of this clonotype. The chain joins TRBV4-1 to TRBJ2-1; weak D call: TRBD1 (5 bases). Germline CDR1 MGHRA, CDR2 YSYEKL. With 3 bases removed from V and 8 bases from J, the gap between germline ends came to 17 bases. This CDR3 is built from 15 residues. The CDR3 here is CASSHPGWGIDEQFF. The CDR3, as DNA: TGCGCCAGCAGCCACCCAGGGTGGGGTATCGATGAGCAGTTCTTC.

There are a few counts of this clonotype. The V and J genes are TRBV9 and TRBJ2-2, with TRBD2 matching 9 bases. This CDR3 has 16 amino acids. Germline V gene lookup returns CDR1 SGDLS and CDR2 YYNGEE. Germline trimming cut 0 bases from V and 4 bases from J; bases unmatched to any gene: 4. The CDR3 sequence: CASSVDGGGVTGELFF. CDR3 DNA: TGTGCCAGCAGCGTAGACGGCGGGGGGGTCACCGGGGAGCTGTTTTTT.